This TCR beta chain was obtained from a study of T cells in Graves' hyperthyroidism and ophthalmopathy. Whole-study results and caveats: A 13 V-J signature model discriminated ophthalmopathy versus stable hyperthyroidism. In the blood, most expanded thyroid clonotypes above 0.001 appeared as well. Model-based prediction identified ophthalmopathy a median roughly 5.9 months prior to its onset.

A note on this clonotype: The antigen remains undetermined.

Diagnosing involved the use of clinical symptoms, serum thyroxine and TRAb, thyroid ultrasound and orbital computed tomography. Amplification of TCR beta CDR3 regions was performed using RNA transcripts as template. Using the HTBI primer set, a first-round RT-PCR was run on the TCR CDR3. TCRdb itself ran the multiplex PCR reads through MiXCR, one entry per CDR3 protein. The table has 490,000 or so distinct CDR3 sequences, over 35% seen once. CDR1 ENHRY and CDR2 SYGVKD come from the germline V gene. The V end was cut by 6 bases, the J end by 7 bases, with 18 bases between. This CDR3 has 14 amino acids.

The source is an adult woman with Graves' disease, either hyperthyroidism or ophthalmopathy (not recorded which). Sample: peripheral blood or thyroid tissue (not recorded which). This chain links TRBV10-3 with TRBJ1-1; D may be TRBD1 (6 bases). The CDR3 sequence is CAIRPGGATNEAFF. Written as DNA, the CDR3 is TGTGCCATCAGGCCCGGGGGGGCAACTAATGAAGCTTTCTTT.